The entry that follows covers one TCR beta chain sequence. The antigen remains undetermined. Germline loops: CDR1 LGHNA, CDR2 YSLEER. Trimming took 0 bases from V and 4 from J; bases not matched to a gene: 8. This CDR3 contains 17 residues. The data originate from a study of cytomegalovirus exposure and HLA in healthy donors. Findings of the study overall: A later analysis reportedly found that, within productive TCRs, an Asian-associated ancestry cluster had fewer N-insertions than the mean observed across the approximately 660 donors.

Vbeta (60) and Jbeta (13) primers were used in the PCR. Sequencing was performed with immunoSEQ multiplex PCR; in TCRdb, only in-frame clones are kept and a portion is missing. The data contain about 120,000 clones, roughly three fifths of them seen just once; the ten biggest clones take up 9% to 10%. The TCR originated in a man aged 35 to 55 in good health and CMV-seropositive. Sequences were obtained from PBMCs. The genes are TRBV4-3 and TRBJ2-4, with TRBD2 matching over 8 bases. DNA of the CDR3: TGCGCCAGCAGCCAAGACGCGGCGGGAGGAGTGAAAAACATTCAGTACTTC. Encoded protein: CASSQDAAGGVKNIQYF.